Listed here are 7 T cell receptor beta chains from one sample, sequenced in a study of T cells in Graves' hyperthyroidism and ophthalmopathy. What was amplified from RNA transcripts were TCR beta CDR3 regions. The HTBI primer set served for first-round RT-PCR of the TCR CDR3. TCRdb independently ran MiXCR on the multiplex PCR reads; one entry per CDR3 protein. This repertoire shows more than 500,000 distinct CDR3 sequences, about 15% found once; its top ten account for roughly 4.3%. Sequencing input: blood. Receptors originate from a woman aged 40 to 50 with Graves' ophthalmopathy.

This clonotype was counted ten times or more. The chain is built from TRBV25-1 and TRBJ2-5, with D tentatively TRBD2 (6 bases). Trimming cost V 5 bases and J 1 base, with 14 bases left between them. Germline V gene lookup returns CDR1 MGHDK and CDR2 SYGVNS. CDR3 length: 15 amino acids. The CDR3 spells CASSQTSGVQETQYF. The DNA for the CDR3 is TGTGCCAGCAGTCAAACCTCGGGGGTCCAAGAGACCCAGTACTTC.

This clonotype was counted many times. V usage is TRBV15 and J usage is TRBJ1-2; D gene uncertain. CDR3 size: 12 residues. Germline V gene sequence: CDR1 LNHNV, CDR2 YYDKDF (reference sequence). With 5 bases removed from V and 4 bases from J, the gap between germline ends came to 8 bases. CDR3 loop: CATSPGSYGYTF. CDR3 bases: TGTGCCACCAGCCCCGGGTCCTATGGCTACACCTTC. Full variable domain (remainder filled in from reference TRBV15 and TRBJ1-2): DAMVIQNPRYQVTQFGKPVTLSCSQTLNHNVMYWYQQKSSQAPKLLFHYYDKDFNNEADTPDNFQSRRPNTSFCFLDIRSPGLGDTAMYLCATSPGSYGYTFGSGTRLTVV.

This clonotype has a count of ten or more. The chain employs TRBV29-1 and TRBJ2-5; TRBD1 matches at 11 bases. CDR3 length: 15 amino acids. Trimming removed 5 bases from V and 5 bases from J; junction bases left unmatched: 10. Looked up from germline, CDR1 is SQVTM and CDR2 is ANQGSEA. The chain's CDR3 is CSVSPDRGPIETQYF. The CDR3, as DNA: TGCAGCGTTAGCCCGGACAGGGGGCCTATCGAGACCCAGTACTTC.

This clonotype was seen more than once but under ten times. The chain recombines TRBV7-8 with TRBJ2-7; 13 bases map to TRBD2. The junction had 8 bases not matched to a gene; V was cut back by 5 bases and J by 7 bases. The germline V gene encodes CDR1 SGHVS and CDR2 FQNEAQ. This CDR3 has 15 amino acids. CDR3: CASSRGLAGAAEQYF. The DNA of the CDR3 is TGTGCCAGCAGCCGTGGACTAGCGGGAGCAGCTGAGCAGTACTTC.

Ten or more counts support this clonotype. The CDR3 sequence is CASSLLWNTGELFF. The DNA of the CDR3 is TGTGCCAGCAGCTTACTCTGGAACACCGGGGAGCTGTTTTTT. The chain uses TRBV7-2 and TRBJ2-2, with D unresolved. Trimming removed 2 bases at V and 1 base at J, with 5 bases between. The germline gives CDR1 SGHTA, CDR2 FQGNSA. This CDR3 is 14 amino acids long.

This clonotype came up many times. The rearrangement uses TRBV6-5 and TRBJ1-2; D is perhaps TRBD1 (6 bases). In germline, CDR1 is MNHEY, CDR2 SVGAGI. The CDR3 runs 13 residues. The ends were cut back, 8 bases at V and 0 bases at J, with 10 bases in the middle. The CDR3 DNA sequence: TGTGCCAGCGGTCAGGGGACTAACTATGGCTACACCTTC. Its protein product is CASGQGTNYGYTF.

There are a few counts of this clonotype. This chain joins TRBV11-1 and TRBJ1-2, with 10 bases matching TRBD1. Trimming took 4 bases from V and 1 from J; bases not matched to a gene: 6. CDR1 and CDR2 (germline): SGHAT, FQDESV (reference sequence). The CDR3 is made up of 16 amino acids. The CDR3 DNA sequence: TGTGCCAGCAGCTCTCTGGACAGGGGGGATAACTATGGCTACACCTTC. Translating it yields CASSSLDRGDNYGYTF.